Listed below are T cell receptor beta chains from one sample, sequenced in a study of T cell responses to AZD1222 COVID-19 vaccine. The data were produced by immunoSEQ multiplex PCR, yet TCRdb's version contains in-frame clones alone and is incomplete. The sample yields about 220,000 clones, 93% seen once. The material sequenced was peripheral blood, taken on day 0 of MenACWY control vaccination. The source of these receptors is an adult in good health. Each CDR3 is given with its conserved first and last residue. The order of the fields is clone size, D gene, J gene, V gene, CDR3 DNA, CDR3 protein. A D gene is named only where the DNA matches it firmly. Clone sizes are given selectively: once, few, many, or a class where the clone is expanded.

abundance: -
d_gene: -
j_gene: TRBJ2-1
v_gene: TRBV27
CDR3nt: TGTGCCAGCAGTTTAACGGCTCTCAATGAGCAGTTCTTC
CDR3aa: CASSLTALNEQFF

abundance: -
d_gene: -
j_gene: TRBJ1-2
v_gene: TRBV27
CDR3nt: TGTGCCAGCAGTTTCCCCTATGGGTTTTGCTACACCTTC
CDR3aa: CASSFPYGFCYTF

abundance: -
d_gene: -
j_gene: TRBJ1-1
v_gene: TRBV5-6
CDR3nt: TGTGCCAGCAGCTTGGCAGGGATGAACACTGAAGCTTTCTTT
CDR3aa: CASSLAGMNTEAFF

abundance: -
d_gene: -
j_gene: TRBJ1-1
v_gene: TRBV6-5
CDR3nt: TGTGCAGCCGGCGACCGGGAGACCCCCACCACCGCTTTCTTT
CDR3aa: CAAGDRETPTTAFF

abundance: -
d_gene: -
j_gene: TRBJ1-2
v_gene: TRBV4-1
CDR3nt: TGCGCCAGCAGCCAAAACTCCGGGGCCGCTAACTATGGCTACACCTTC
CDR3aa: CASSQNSGAANYGYTF

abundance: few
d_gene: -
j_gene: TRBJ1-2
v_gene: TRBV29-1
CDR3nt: TGCAGCGTTACCACAGGGTATGGCTACACCTTC
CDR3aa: CSVTTGYGYTF

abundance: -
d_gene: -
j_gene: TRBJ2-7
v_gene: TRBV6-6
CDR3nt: TGTGCCAGCAGTTCCAGACAGTCGAAAAACCTCTACGAGCAGTACTTC
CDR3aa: CASSSRQSKNLYEQYF

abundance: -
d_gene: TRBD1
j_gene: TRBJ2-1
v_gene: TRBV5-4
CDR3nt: TGTGCCAGCAGTAGTCCGGGACAGGGGAACAATGAGCAGTTCTTC
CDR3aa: CASSSPGQGNNEQFF

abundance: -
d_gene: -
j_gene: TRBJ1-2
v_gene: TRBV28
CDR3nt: TGTGCCAGCAGTTCCCCAAAACAGGGTGGCTACACCTTC
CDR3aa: CASSSPKQGGYTF

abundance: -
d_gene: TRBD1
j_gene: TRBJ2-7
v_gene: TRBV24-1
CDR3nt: TGTGCCGTCCCGAACGACAGGGAATACGAGCAGTACTTC
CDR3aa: CAVPNDREYEQYF

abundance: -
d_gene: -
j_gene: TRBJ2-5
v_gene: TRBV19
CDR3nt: TGTGCCAGTAGTATATGGGGCAATCAAGAGACCCAGTACTTC
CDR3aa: CASSIWGNQETQYF

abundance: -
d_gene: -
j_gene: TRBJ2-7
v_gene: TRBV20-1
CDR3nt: TGCAGTGCTGGACGGGACGAACAGTACTTC
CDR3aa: CSAGRDEQYF

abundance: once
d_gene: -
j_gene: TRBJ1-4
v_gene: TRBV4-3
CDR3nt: TGCGCCAGCAGCCCCATCGGAACAGGGTCGGGCGAAAAACTGTTTTTT
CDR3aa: CASSPIGTGSGEKLFF

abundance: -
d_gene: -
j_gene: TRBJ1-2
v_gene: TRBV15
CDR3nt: TGTGCCACCAGCAGAGAAAGGGAACCCTTGGGGGGCTACACCTTC
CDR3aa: CATSREREPLGGYTF

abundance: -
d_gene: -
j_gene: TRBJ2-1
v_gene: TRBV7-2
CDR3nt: TGTGCCAGCAGCTTTAGGGGCGCCAACAATGAGCAGTTCTTC
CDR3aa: CASSFRGANNEQFF

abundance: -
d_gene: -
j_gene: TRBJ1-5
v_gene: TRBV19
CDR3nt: TGTGCCAGTAGTATAGGCAGGTATAATCAGCCCCAGCATTTT
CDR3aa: CASSIGRYNQPQHF

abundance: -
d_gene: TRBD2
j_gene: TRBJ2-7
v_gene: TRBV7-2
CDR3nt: TGTGCCAGCAGCTCAGGCGGGACTAGCGTCTACGAGCAGTACTTC
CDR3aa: CASSSGGTSVYEQYF

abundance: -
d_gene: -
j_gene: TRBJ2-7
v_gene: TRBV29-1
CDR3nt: TGCAGCGTTGTACCCCCCAACGGCGAGCAGTACTTC
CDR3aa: CSVVPPNGEQYF

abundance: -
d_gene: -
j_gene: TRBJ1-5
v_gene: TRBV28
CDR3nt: TGTGCCAGCAGTTTATCAGAGCAGGCCCAGCATTTT
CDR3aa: CASSLSEQAQHF

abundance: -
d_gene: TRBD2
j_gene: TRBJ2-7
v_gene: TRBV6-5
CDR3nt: TGTGCCAGCAGATCCGACGGGGGGGCCTACGAGCAGTACTTC
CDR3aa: CASRSDGGAYEQYF

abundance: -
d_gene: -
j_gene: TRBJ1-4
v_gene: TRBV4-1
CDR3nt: TGCGCCAGCAGCCAAGGAAGGGGGGGCGCGGATGAAAAACTGTTTTTT
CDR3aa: CASSQGRGGADEKLFF

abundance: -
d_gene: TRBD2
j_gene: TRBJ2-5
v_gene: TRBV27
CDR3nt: TGTGCCAGCAGTCCCTCTCTAGCGGGGGGGCTGGAGACCCAGTACTTC
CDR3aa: CASSPSLAGGLETQYF

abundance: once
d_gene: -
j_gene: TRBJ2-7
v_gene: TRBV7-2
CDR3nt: TGTGCCAGCAGCGCCACAGGGTTGGGGGAGCAGTACTTC
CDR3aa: CASSATGLGEQYF

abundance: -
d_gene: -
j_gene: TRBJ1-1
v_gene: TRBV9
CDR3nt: TGTGCCAGCAGCGTAGTGGCGACCCCGAACACTGAAGCTTTCTTT
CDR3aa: CASSVVATPNTEAFF

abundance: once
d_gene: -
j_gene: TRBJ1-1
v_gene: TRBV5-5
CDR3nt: TGTGCCAGCAGCTCGTTACTAATGATAAAGACTGAAGCTTTCTTT
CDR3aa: CASSSLLMIKTEAFF

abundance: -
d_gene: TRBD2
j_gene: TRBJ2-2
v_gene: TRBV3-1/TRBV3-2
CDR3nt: TGTGCCAGCAGCCAATCGAGCGGGGGGGATGCCGGGGAGCTGTTTTTT
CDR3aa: CASSQSSGGDAGELFF

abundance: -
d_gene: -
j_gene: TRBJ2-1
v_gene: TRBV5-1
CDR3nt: TGCGCCAGCAGCTTTCAAGGGGGGCCAGGGAATGAGCAGTTCTTC
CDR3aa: CASSFQGGPGNEQFF

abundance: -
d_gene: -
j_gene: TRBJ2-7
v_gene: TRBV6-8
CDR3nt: TGTGCCAGCAGTTACGTGGGAGGACCACCGTACTTC
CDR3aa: CASSYVGGPPYF

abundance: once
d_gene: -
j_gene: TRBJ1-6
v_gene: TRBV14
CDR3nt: TGTGCCAGCAGCCAAGAGGGCAGGGTTAATTCACCCCTCCACTTT
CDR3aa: CASSQEGRVNSPLHF

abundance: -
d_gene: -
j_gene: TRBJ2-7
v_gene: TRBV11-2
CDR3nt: TGTGCCAGCAGCTTATTTAGGGGGGGGCCCCTTTACGAGCAGTACTTC
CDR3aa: CASSLFRGGPLYEQYF

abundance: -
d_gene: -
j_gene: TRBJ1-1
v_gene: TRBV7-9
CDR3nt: TGTGCCAGCAGCCCCACCCCCACTGACGGGGACACTGAAGCTTTCTTT
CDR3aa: CASSPTPTDGDTEAFF

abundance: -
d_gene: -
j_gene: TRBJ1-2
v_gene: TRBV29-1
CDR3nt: TGCAGCGTTTTTAACGGGGCCACCTTC
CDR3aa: CSVFNGATF

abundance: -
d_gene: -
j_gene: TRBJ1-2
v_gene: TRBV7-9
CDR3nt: TGTGCCAGCAGCTTAGGGACAGTCTATGGCTACACCTTC
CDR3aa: CASSLGTVYGYTF

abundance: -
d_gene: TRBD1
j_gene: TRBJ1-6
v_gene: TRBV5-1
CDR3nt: TGCGCCAGCAGCCCGTCGGGACAGTTTAATTCACCCCTCCACTTT
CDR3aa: CASSPSGQFNSPLHF

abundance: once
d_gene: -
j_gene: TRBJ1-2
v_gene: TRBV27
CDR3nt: TGTGCCAGCAGTTTACGACAGGCTGGGGGCTACACCTTC
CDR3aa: CASSLRQAGGYTF

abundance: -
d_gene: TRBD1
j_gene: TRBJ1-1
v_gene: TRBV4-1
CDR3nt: TGCGCCAGCAGCCAGGACAGGTCGACTGAAGCTTTCTTT
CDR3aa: CASSQDRSTEAFF

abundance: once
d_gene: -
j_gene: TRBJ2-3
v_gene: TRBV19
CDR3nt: TGTGCCAGTAGTATCGGGGGCTCCTCCTCAGATACGCAGTATTTT
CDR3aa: CASSIGGSSSDTQYF

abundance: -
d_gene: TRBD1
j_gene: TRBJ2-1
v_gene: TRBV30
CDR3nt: TGTGCCTGGACCGGGACAGGGGCTAGGAATGAGCAGTTCTTC
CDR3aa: CAWTGTGARNEQFF

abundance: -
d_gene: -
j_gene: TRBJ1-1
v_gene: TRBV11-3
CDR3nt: TGTGCCAGCAGCTTAGGGGTCAACACTGAAGCTTTCTTT
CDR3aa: CASSLGVNTEAFF

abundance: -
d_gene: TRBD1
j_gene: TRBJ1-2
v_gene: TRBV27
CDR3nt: TGTGCCAGCAGTCTGGGACAGGGAAACTATGGCTACACCTTC
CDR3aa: CASSLGQGNYGYTF

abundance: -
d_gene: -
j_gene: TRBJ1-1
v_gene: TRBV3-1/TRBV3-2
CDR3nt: TGTGCCAGCAGCCGGGCCTTGAACACTGAAGCTTTCTTT
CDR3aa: CASSRALNTEAFF

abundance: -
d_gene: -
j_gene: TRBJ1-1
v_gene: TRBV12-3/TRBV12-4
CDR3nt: TGTGCCAGCAGTTCTAGGGAAAAAGCTTTCTTT
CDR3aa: CASSSREKAFF